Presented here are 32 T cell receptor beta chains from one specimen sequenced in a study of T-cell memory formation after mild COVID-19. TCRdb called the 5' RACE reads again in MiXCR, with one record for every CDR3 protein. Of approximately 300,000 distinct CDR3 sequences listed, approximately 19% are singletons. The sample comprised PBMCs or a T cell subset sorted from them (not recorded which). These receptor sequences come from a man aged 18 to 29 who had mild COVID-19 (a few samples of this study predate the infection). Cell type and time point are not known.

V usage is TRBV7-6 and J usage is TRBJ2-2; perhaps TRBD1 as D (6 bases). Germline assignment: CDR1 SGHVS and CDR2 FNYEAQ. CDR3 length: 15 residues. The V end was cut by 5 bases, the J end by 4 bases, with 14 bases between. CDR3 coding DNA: TGTGCCAGCAGCGGGGTGGGGGCCGGCACCGGGGAGCTGTTTTTT. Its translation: CASSGVGAGTGELFF. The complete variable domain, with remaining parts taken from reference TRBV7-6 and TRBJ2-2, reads GAGVSQSPRYKVTKRGQDVALRCDPISGHVSLYWYRQALGQGPEFLTYFNYEAQQDKSGLPNDRFSAERPEGSISTLTIQRTEQRDSAMYRCASSGVGAGTGELFFGEGSRLTVL.

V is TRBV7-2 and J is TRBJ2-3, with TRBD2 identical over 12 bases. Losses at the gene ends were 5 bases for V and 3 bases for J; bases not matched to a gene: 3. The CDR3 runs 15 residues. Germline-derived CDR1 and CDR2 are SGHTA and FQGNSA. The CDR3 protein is CASSQLAGGTDTQYF. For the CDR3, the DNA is TGTGCCAGCAGCCAACTAGCGGGGGGTACAGATACGCAGTATTTT.

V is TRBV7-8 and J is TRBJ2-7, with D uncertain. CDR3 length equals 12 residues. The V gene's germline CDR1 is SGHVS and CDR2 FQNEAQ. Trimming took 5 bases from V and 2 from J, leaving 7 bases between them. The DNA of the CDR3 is TGTGCCAGCAGCCCAACGACCTACGAGCAGTACTTC. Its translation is CASSPTTYEQYF.

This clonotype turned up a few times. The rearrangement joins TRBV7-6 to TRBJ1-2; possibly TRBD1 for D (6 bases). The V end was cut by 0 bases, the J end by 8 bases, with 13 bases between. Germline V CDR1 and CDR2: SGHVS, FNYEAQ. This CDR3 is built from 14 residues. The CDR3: CASSLAGQGSGYTF. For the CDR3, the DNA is TGTGCCAGCAGCTTAGCGGGGCAGGGGTCCGGCTACACCTTC.

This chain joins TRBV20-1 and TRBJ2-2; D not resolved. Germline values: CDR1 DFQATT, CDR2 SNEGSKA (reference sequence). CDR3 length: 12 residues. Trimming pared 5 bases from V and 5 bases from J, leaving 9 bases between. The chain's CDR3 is CSAPRITGELFF. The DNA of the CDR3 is TGCAGTGCTCCGCGGATTACCGGGGAGCTGTTTTTT.

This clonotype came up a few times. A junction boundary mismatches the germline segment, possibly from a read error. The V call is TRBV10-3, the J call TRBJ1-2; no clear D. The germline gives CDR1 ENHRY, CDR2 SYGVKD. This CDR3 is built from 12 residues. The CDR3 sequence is CAIRDPDPGYTF. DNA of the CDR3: TGTGCCATCCGTGACCCCGACCCGGGCTACACCTTC.

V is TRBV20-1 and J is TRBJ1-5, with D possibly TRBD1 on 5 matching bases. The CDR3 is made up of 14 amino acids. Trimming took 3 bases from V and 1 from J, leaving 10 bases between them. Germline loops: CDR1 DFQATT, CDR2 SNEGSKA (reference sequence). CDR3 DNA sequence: TGCAGTGCTAGCGAGGGGCCGAGCAATCAGCCCCAGCATTTT. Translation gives CSASEGPSNQPQHF.

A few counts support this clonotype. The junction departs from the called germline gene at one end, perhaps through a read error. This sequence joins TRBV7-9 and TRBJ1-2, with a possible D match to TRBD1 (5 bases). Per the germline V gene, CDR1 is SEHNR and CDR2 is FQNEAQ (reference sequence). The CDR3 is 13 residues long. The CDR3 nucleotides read TGTGCCACCAGCAAAAGCGGGGGAATGGGCTACACCTTC. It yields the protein CATSKSGGMGYTF.

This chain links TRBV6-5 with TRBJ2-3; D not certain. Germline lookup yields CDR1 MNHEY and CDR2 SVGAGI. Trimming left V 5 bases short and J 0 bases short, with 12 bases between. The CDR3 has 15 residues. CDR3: CASSGYHPSTDTQYF. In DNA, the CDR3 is TGTGCCAGCAGTGGATATCATCCTAGCACAGATACGCAGTATTTT.

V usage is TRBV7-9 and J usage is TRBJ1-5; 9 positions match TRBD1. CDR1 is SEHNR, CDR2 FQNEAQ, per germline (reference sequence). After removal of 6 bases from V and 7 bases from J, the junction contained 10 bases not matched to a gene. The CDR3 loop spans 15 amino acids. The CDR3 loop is CASSPPGQGQQPQHF. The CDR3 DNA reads TGTGCCAGCAGTCCTCCGGGACAGGGTCAGCAGCCCCAGCATTTT.

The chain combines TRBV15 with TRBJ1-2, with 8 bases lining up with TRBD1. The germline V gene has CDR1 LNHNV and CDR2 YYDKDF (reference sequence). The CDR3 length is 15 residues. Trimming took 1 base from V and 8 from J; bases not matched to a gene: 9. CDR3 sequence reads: CATSRVWQGANGYTF. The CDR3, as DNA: TGTGCCACCAGCAGAGTTTGGCAGGGGGCGAACGGCTACACCTTC.

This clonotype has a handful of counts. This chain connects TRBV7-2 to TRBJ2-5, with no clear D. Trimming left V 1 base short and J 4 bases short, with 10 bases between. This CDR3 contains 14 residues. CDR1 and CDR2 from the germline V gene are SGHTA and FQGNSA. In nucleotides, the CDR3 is TGTGCCAGCAGCTTAGAGGGTAGAAGAGAGACCCAGTACTTC. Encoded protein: CASSLEGRRETQYF. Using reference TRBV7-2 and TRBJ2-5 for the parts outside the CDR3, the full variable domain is GAGVSQSPSNKVTEKGKDVELRCDPISGHTALYWYRQSLGQGLEFLIYFQGNSAPDKSGLPSDRFSAERTGGSVSTLTIQRTQQEDSAVYLCASSLEGRRETQYFGPGTRLLVL.

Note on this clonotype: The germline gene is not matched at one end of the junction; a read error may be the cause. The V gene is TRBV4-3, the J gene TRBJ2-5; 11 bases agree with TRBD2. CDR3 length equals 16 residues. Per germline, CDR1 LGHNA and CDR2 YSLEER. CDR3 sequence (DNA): TGCGCCCGCAGCCCAGGTAGCGGGGGGGCCGGAGAGACCCAGTACTTC. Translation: CARSPGSGGAGETQYF.

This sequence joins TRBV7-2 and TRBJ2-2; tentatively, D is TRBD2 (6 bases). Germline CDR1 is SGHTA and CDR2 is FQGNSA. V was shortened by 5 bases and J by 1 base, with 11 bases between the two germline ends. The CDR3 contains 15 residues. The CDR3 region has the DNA TGTGCCAGCAGCCGGGGGAGACAGAACACCGGGGAGCTGTTTTTT. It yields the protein CASSRGRQNTGELFF.

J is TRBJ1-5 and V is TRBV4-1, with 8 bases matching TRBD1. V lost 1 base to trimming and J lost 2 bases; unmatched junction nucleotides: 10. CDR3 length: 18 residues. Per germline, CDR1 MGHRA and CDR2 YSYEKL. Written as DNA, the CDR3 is TGCGCCAGCAGCCAAGGCCCTGACAGGGGCATTGGCAATCAGCCCCAGCATTTT. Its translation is CASSQGPDRGIGNQPQHF.

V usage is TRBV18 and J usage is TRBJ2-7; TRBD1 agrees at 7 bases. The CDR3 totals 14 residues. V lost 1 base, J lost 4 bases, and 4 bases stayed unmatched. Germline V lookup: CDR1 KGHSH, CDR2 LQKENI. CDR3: CASSPREGQYEQYF. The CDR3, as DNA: TGTGCCAGCTCACCACGAGAGGGACAGTACGAGCAGTACTTC.

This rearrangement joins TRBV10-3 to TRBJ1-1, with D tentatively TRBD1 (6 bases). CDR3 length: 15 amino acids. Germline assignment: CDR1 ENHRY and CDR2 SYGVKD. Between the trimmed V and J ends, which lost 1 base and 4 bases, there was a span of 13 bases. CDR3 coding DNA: TGTGCCATCAGTGAGTACGCGGGGGCAGTCACTGAAGCTTTCTTT. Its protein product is CAISEYAGAVTEAFF.

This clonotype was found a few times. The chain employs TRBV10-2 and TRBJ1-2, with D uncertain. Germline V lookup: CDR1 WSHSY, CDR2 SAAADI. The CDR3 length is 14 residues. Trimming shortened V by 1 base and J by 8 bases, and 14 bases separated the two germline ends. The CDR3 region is CASSEWKVPQGYTF. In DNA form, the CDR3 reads TGCGCCAGCAGTGAGTGGAAAGTCCCACAGGGCTACACCTTC.

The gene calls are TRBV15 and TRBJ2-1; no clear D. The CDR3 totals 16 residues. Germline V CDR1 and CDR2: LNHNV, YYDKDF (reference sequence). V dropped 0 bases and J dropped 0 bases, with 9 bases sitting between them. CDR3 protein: CATSRDTASSYNEQFF. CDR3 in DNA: TGTGCCACCAGCAGAGATACTGCCAGCTCCTACAATGAGCAGTTCTTC.

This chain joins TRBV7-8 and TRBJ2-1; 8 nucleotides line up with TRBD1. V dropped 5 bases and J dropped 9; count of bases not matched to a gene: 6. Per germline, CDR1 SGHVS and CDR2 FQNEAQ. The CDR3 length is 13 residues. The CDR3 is CASSPGTGPEQFF. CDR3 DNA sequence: TGTGCCAGCAGCCCAGGGACAGGTCCTGAGCAGTTCTTC. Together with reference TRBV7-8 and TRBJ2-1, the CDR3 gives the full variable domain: GAGVSQSPRYKVAKRGQDVALRCDPISGHVSLFWYQQALGQGPEFLTYFQNEAQLDKSGLPSDRFFAERPEGSVSTLKIQRTQQEDSAVYLCASSPGTGPEQFFGPGTRLTVL.

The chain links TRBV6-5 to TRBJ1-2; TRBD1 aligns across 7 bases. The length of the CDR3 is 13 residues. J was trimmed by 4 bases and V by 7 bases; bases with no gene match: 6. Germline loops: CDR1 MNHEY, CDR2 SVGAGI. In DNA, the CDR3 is TGTGCCAGCATGCAGGGGGGCGGCTATGGCTACACCTTC. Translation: CASMQGGGYGYTF.

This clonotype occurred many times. The CDR3 bases are TGTGCCAGCAGCTTAATCGGGTACAATCAGCCCCAGCATTTT. This encodes CASSLIGYNQPQHF. V usage is TRBV11-2 and J usage is TRBJ1-5; D gene unclear. With 2 bases removed from V and 3 bases from J, the gap between germline ends came to 8 bases. Germline assignment: CDR1 SGHAT and CDR2 FQNNGV. The CDR3 totals 14 residues.

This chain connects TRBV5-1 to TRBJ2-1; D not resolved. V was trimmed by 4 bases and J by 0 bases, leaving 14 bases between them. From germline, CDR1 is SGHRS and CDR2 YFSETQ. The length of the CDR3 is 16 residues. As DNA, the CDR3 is TGCGCCAGCAGCGGCCCTGGGTGGTCCTCCTACAATGAGCAGTTCTTC. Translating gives CASSGPGWSSYNEQFF.

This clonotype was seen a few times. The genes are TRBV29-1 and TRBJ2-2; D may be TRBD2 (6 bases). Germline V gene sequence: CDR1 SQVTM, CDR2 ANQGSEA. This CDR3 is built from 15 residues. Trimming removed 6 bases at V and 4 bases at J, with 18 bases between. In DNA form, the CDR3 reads TGCAGCGTGACTACGGGGGTGGGGTTCACCGGGGAGCTGTTTTTT. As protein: CSVTTGVGFTGELFF.

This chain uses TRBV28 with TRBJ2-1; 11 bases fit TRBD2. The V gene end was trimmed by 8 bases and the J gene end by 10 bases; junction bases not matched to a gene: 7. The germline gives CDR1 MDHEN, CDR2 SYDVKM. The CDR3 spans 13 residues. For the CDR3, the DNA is TGTGCCAGCGGTAGCGGGGGGGTATGGGAGCAGTTCTTC. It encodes CASGSGGVWEQFF.

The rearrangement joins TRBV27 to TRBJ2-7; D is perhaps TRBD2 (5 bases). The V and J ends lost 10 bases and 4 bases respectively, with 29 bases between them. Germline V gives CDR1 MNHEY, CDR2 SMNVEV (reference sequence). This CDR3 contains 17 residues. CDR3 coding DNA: TGTGCCACCGCACTCATCTCACGGGGAGCTATCAAGTACGAGCAGTACGTC. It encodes CATALISRGAIKYEQYV.

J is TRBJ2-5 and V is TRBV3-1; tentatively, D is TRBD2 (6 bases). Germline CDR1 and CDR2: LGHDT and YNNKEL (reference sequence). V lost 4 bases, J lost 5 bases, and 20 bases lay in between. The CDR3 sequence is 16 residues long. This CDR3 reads CASSPPGLSWGETQYF. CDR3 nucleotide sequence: TGTGCCAGCAGCCCCCCGGGACTCTCCTGGGGGGAGACCCAGTACTTC.

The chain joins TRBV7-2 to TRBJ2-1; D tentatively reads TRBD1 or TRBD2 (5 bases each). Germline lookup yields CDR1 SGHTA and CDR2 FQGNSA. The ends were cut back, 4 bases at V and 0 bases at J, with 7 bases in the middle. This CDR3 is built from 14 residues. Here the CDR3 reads CASSWGNSYNEQFF. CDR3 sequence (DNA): TGTGCCAGCAGCTGGGGGAACTCCTACAATGAGCAGTTCTTC.

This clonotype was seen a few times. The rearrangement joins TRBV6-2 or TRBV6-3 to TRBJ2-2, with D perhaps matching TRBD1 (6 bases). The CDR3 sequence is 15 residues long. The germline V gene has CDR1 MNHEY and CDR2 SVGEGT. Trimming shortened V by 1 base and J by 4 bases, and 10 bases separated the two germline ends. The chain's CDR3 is CASSYLDRSTGELFF. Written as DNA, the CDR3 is TGTGCCAGCAGTTACTTAGACAGGAGCACCGGGGAGCTGTTTTTT.

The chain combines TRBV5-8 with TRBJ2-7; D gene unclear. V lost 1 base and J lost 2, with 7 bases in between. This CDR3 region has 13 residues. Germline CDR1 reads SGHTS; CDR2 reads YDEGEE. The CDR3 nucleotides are TGTGCCAGCAGCTTGCCACAAACCTACGAGCAGTACTTC. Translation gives CASSLPQTYEQYF.

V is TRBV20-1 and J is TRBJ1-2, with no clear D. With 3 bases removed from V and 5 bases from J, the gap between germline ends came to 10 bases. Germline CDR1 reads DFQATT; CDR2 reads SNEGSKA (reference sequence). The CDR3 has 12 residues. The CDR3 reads CSASREVYGYTF. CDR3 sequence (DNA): TGCAGTGCTAGTCGGGAGGTGTATGGCTACACCTTC.

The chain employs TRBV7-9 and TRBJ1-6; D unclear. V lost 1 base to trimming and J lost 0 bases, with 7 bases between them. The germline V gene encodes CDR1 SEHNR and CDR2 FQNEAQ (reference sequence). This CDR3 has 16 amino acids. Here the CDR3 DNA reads TGTGCCAGCAGCTTAGACTGGAGCTCCTATAATTCACCCCTCCACTTT. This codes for CASSLDWSSYNSPLHF.